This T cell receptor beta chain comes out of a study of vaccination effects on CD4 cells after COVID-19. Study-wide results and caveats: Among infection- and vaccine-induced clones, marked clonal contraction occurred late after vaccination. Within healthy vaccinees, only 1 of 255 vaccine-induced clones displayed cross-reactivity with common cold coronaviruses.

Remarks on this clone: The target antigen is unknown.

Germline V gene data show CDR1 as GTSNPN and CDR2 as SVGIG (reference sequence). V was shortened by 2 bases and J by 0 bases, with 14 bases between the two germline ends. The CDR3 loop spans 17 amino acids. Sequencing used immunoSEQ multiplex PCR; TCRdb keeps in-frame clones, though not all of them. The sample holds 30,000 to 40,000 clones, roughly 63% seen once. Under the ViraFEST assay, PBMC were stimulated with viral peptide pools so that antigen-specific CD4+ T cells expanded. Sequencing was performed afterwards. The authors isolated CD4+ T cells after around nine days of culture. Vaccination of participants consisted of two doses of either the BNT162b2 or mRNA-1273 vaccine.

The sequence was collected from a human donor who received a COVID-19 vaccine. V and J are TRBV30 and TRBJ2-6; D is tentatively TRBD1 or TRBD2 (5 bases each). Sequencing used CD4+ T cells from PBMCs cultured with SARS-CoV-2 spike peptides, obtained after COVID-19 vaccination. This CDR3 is CAWSPGRDNSGANVLTF. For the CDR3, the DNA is TGTGCCTGGAGTCCGGGACGGGATAACTCTGGGGCCAACGTCCTGACTTTC.